What follows describes a single T cell receptor (beta chain). CDR1 is SQVTM, CDR2 ANQGSEA, per germline. Between the trimmed V and J ends, which lost 3 bases and 8 bases, there was a span of 13 bases. The CDR3 is 12 amino acids. UMIs and sample barcodes were carried by the TCR alpha and TCR beta cDNA libraries that 5'RACE produced using constant-segment primers. In TCRdb, the 5' RACE reads were re-called with MiXCR into one record per CDR3 protein. In the table there are approximately 100,000 distinct CDR3 sequences, around an eighth of which are singletons. This sample is part of a study of T-cell memory formation after mild COVID-19.

The rearrangement links TRBV29-1 to TRBJ1-2; D remains unclear. This clonotype was obtained from an adult woman who had mild COVID-19 (a few samples of this study predate the infection). Cell type and time point are not known. Sequencing was carried out using PBMCs or a T cell subset sorted from them (not recorded which). The CDR3 loop reads CSVEGKGRGYTF. The CDR3 coding sequence is TGCAGCGTTGAGGGGAAAGGTAGAGGCTACACCTTC.